Listed here are 7 T cell receptor beta chains from one sample, sequenced in a study of cytomegalovirus exposure and HLA in healthy donors. PCR used 60 Vbeta primers and 13 Jbeta primers. The assay was immunoSEQ multiplex PCR, and TCRdb's table has in-frame clones only and misses some. The repertoire holds approximately 130,000 clones, over 70% seen once, with 1.8% in the top ten. Sequenced: PBMCs. The receptors originated from a woman aged 40 to 50 in good health and CMV-seronegative.

The V call is TRBV9, the J call TRBJ1-2; 10 bases agree with TRBD1. Germline V CDR1 and CDR2: SGDLS, YYNGEE. The V segment lost 0 bases and the J segment 2 bases; nucleotides outside the gene matches: 1. This CDR3 has 15 residues. CDR3 loop: CASSVVDRGNYGYTF. The CDR3 bases are TGTGCCAGCAGCGTAGTGGACAGGGGGAACTATGGCTACACCTTC.

The chain recombines TRBV29-1 with TRBJ2-2; no definite D call. The CDR3 covers 14 residues. Per germline, CDR1 SQVTM and CDR2 ANQGSEA. Trimming took 7 bases from V and 1 from J, leaving 13 bases between them. The CDR3 DNA reads TGCAGCGCGTCCGAGACTCTGAACACCGGGGAGCTGTTTTTT. Translation gives CSASETLNTGELFF.

V and J are TRBV28 and TRBJ1-6; possible D gene TRBD1, 5 bases. The CDR3 sequence is 18 residues long. Trimming removed 3 bases from V and 0 bases from J, with 15 bases in between. From germline, CDR1 is MDHEN and CDR2 SYDVKM. The CDR3 loop reads CASSFQASDSSYNSPLHF. The CDR3 DNA sequence: TGTGCCAGCAGTTTCCAAGCAAGCGACAGCTCCTATAATTCACCCCTCCACTTT.

The rearrangement uses TRBV27 and TRBJ2-5; 8 positions agree with TRBD2. With V trimmed by 4 bases and J by 11 bases, 12 bases remained unmatched. Germline CDR1 MNHEY, CDR2 SMNVEV (reference sequence). The CDR3 is made up of 14 amino acids. CDR3: CASSSSRLAWEQYF. The CDR3 DNA is TGTGCCAGCAGTTCTTCCAGACTAGCGTGGGAGCAGTACTTC.

This clone appeared a single time. This rearrangement joins TRBV19 to TRBJ1-2; 9 positions match TRBD1. Losses at the gene ends were 7 bases for V and 2 bases for J; bases not matched to a gene: 5. From germline, CDR1 is LNHDA and CDR2 SQIVND (reference sequence). This CDR3 comprises 14 residues. The chain's CDR3 is CASTQGADNYGYTF. The CDR3 coding sequence is TGTGCCAGTACACAGGGGGCGGACAACTATGGCTACACCTTC. The complete variable domain, with remaining parts taken from reference TRBV19 and TRBJ1-2, reads DGGITQSPKYLFRKEGQNVTLSCEQNLNHDAMYWYRQDPGQGLRLIYYSQIVNDFQKGDIAEGYSVSREKKESFPLTVTSAQKNPTAFYLCASTQGADNYGYTFGSGTRLTVV.

The chain links TRBV4-2 to TRBJ1-4, with 7 bases lining up with TRBD1. The V segment lost 4 bases and the J segment 6 bases; nucleotides outside the gene matches: 11. CDR3 size: 16 residues. Germline CDR1 reads LGHNA; CDR2 reads YNFKEQ. The CDR3 protein is CASSRQTGAGDEKLFF. The CDR3 bases are TGTGCCAGCAGCCGTCAAACAGGGGCGGGCGATGAAAAACTGTTTTTT.

The chain combines TRBV7-8 with TRBJ2-1; 13 nucleotides line up with TRBD2. Trimming cost V 5 bases and J 6 bases; bases outside gene matches: 10. This CDR3 spans 17 amino acids. Germline V gives CDR1 SGHVS, CDR2 FQNEAQ. The CDR3 here is CASSPRTSGSRSNEQFF. The CDR3 DNA reads as TGTGCCAGCAGCCCTCGGACTAGCGGGAGTCGAAGCAATGAGCAGTTCTTC.